This TCR beta chain was sequenced for a study of blood T cell repertoires in COVID-19 (TCRdb year 2020). In terms of the full investigation: Samples from collaborators originated in the United States, Italy and Spain and spanned both the acute and convalescent phases of COVID-19. The prospective study material was composed of cDNA or gDNA derived from T cells, B-cell-depleted T cells, or PBMCs. The dataset comprised deeply sampled blood TCRbeta repertoires from subjects exposed to, actively infected with, or recovered from COVID-19. The repertoires were released in a freely available public database meant as a resource for research on the immune response to SARS-CoV-2. Samples came from the ongoing ImmuneRACE study (first 160 participants) plus 1,254 subjects from 6 global collaborators. Nearly every sample came with metadata listing a de-identified subject ID, COVID-19 status, age in years and sex. Where HLA class I and class II types were available, the types were taken from metadata supplied by the sample provider, not from assay-based typing. On the study overall, not on this receptor specifically: How much clinical and demographic metadata was included differed by source and by participant, and the metadata was provided uncurated.

TCRbeta CDR3 regions were amplified from genomic DNA using the immunoSEQ Assay, a bias-controlled multiplex PCR. Regarding the original processing steps: Nucleated cell counts per sample were estimated from amplification of reference gene primers within the assay. To quantify the absolute abundance of each unique TCRbeta CDR3 rearrangement, sequence reads were collapsed and filtered. For each sample, productive Simpson clonality was calculated as the square root of Simpson's diversity index over productive rearrangements. In TCRdb, the immuneACCESS table is reduced to in-frame sequences with V and J assigned. These tables do not hold every clone; where another copy was compared, an unresolved V gene accounts for under half, and the others remain unexplained. The V and J calls and clone size were taken over from that table, and D and trimming were inferred from the DNA. A total of a few hundred thousand clones appear in this sample, around 89% of them only once. The top ten hold approximately 8.8% of the sample.

For this clone: Its target antigen remains unknown. No much larger clonotype is one base removed from it; base qualities were not supplied.

Participants in the prospective study were enrolled through a virtual design, were aged about 18 to 90 years, and lived in 24 United States geographic areas. In the prospective study, cohorts were assigned on the basis of participant-reported clinical history obtained from a screening survey and a study questionnaire. For ImmuneRACE Cohort 3, a participant was defined as recovered based on two consecutive negative NP/OP PCR tests, clearance by a healthcare professional, or resolution of symptoms. In the prospective study, whole blood, serum and a nasopharyngeal or oropharyngeal swab were collected from each participant by mobile phlebotomists. Over a roughly 2-month period, participants in the prospective study had the option of providing additional blood draws and questionnaires. Blood samples from the prospective study were shipped frozen or at room temperature prior to DNA extraction. Trimming takes 2 bases from V and 2 bases from J, and the germline ends sit 9 bases apart. CDR1 and CDR2 (LGHNA, YSLEER) derive from the germline V gene. The CDR3 contains 15 residues, cysteine and phenylalanine counted. The DNA shown is the 45-base CDR3, in frame from base 1.

This clonotype was sampled from a woman between 40 and 50 years old who had recovered from COVID-19. Input material: PBMCs or T cells enriched from blood (not recorded which). Here the chain combines TRBV4-3 and TRBJ2-2, and the D gene may be TRBD2, 6 bases matching. The DNA reads TGCGCCAGCAGCCAAATGGGAGGTAACACCGGGGAGCTGTTTTTT. The encoded protein is CASSQMGGNTGELFF.